The 13 T cell receptor beta chains in this list originate from one sample, sequenced in a study of T cells of healthy individuals listed by TCRdb under 2018. Receptor libraries were prepared by 5' RACE. Sequencing took place on an Illumina MiSeq. Starting from the raw public reads, TCRdb applied fastp trimming at Q25, assembled clones with MiXCR and retained in-frame beta chains. Identical CDR3 proteins give one entry, which carries the most common genes and DNA. A total of tens of thousands of distinct CDR3 sequences appear in this sample, around 16% of them only once. Less than 6% of the sample lies in the top ten. These receptors all stem from a human donor in good health.

This clonotype was counted many times. V and J are TRBV5-1 and TRBJ1-1; 7 bases map to TRBD1. Germline CDR1 is SGHRS and CDR2 is YFSETQ. Trimming removed 6 bases from V and 5 bases from J; junction bases left unmatched: 10. The length of the CDR3 is 14 residues. CDR3 region: CASKLGQDGTEAFF. The CDR3 nucleotides read TGCGCCAGCAAGCTAGGACAGGACGGGACTGAAGCTTTCTTT.

This chain connects TRBV12-5 to TRBJ2-7; 7 nucleotides match TRBD2. Germline trimming cut 4 bases from V and 0 bases from J; bases unmatched to any gene: 12. This CDR3 comprises 17 residues. In germline, CDR1 is LGHNT, CDR2 FRNRAP. The CDR3 coding sequence is TGTGCTAGTGGTTCCTTTCCCGGGGGGACGAGCTCCTACGAGCAGTACTTC. This encodes CASGSFPGGTSSYEQYF.

This clonotype occurred many times. This CDR3 is missing its conserved last phenylalanine or tryptophan, likely due to a read error. The DNA is left out, because the CDR3 cannot be placed on it with certainty; the CDR3 is given as TCRdb lists it. This chain joins TRBV4-3 and TRBJ2-7; the table's D gene call, TRBD2, was not cross checked with the DNA. The CDR3 is 16 amino acids long, termini counted. CDR1 is LGHNA, CDR2 YSLEER, per germline. The CDR3: CASSQDGQELSLRNSL.

This clonotype was seen only a few times. The J gene is TRBJ1-2, the V gene TRBV20-1; TRBD1 agrees at 8 bases. Germline loops: CDR1 DFQATT, CDR2 SNEGSKA (reference sequence). V was clipped by 4 bases and J by 10 bases; unmatched bases: 11. This CDR3 has 13 residues. CDR3 DNA: TGCAGTGCTACTAAGGACAGGGCCGCTGACTACACCTTC. Protein: CSATKDRAADYTF.

This clonotype came up many times. The chain joins TRBV14 to TRBJ1-1; D is unclear. The CDR3 totals 15 residues. Germline V gene data show CDR1 as SGHDN and CDR2 as FVKESK. Trimming removed 4 bases from V and 6 bases from J, with 18 bases in between. The CDR3 protein is CASSPRGIRPAEAFF. The DNA of the CDR3 is TGTGCCAGCAGCCCTCGAGGCATTAGGCCGGCTGAAGCTTTCTTT.

This clonotype was recorded a few times. This sequence joins TRBV10-2 and TRBJ2-7, with D possibly matching TRBD1 (6 bases). CDR1 and CDR2 from the germline V gene are WSHSY and SAAADI. Trimming removed 2 bases at V and 6 bases at J, with 14 bases between. The CDR3 covers 14 residues. The CDR3 sequence is CASSERTASGEQYF. Written as DNA, the CDR3 is TGCGCCAGCAGTGAGAGGACAGCCTCGGGCGAGCAGTACTTC.

This clonotype was found a few times. J is TRBJ2-7 and V is TRBV28; no firm D call. Germline V CDR1 and CDR2: MDHEN, SYDVKM. The CDR3 consists of 13 residues. V lost 5 bases, J lost 3 bases, and 11 bases lay in between. The CDR3 sequence: CASSGGSFYEQYF. CDR3 bases: TGTGCCAGCAGTGGCGGTAGCTTCTACGAGCAGTACTTC.

This clonotype was seen at least ten times. The chain uses TRBV20-1 and TRBJ2-3; weak D call: TRBD1 (6 bases). CDR3 size: 14 residues. The germline gives CDR1 DFQATT, CDR2 SNEGSKA (reference sequence). V gave up 5 bases and J gave up 10 bases, with 22 bases separating them. The CDR3 loop is CSAPVVLAQGSQYF. CDR3 DNA: TGCAGTGCTCCAGTTGTATTGGCACAGGGCTCGCAGTATTTT.

In DNA, the CDR3 is TGCAGCGTGGAGGGATCTGGCTACACCTTC. Translating gives CSVEGSGYTF. The gene calls are TRBV29-1 and TRBJ1-2; D is undetermined. V was cut by 6 bases and J by 7 bases, with 9 bases left in between. The CDR3 contains 10 residues. In germline, CDR1 is SQVTM, CDR2 ANQGSEA.

This clonotype was found a few times. The chain couples TRBV27 to TRBJ1-1, with 8 bases matching TRBD1. V shed 6 bases, J shed 10 bases, and the junction held 16 bases outside the gene matches. The CDR3 totals 15 residues. CDR1 and CDR2 (germline): MNHEY, SMNVEV (reference sequence). CDR3 region: CASRLGVGQGFTAFF. The CDR3, as DNA: TGTGCCAGCAGGTTGGGTGTTGGACAGGGCTTTACAGCTTTCTTT.

The J gene is TRBJ1-5, the V gene TRBV28; no reliable D call. V lost 1 base and J lost 4, with 14 bases in between. CDR3 length equals 16 residues. From germline, CDR1 is MDHEN and CDR2 SYDVKM. CDR3 residues: CASSLSARPGNQPQHF. In DNA form, the CDR3 reads TGTGCCAGCAGTTTATCGGCCCGACCGGGGAATCAGCCCCAGCATTTT.

The chain uses TRBV5-4 and TRBJ2-3, with 8 nucleotides matching TRBD2. There are 18 residues in the CDR3. Germline CDR1 is SGHNT and CDR2 is YYREEE (reference sequence). The J segment lost 5 bases and the V segment lost 4 bases, leaving 18 bases of the junction unmatched. The CDR3 is CASSPGLISAGGGDTQYF. The CDR3 nucleotides read TGTGCCAGCAGCCCCGGACTGATTAGCGCCGGGGGGGGAGATACGCAGTATTTT.

This clonotype was seen many times. V is TRBV4-3 and J is TRBJ2-2; 7 bases fit TRBD1. There are 15 residues in the CDR3. Trimming cost V 3 bases and J 6 bases; bases outside gene matches: 7. Per germline, CDR1 LGHNA and CDR2 YSLEER. CDR3 in DNA: TGCGCCAGCAGCCATGCGACAGGGATCCCCGGGGAGCTGTTTTTT. Residues: CASSHATGIPGELFF.